The 12 T cell receptor beta chains below were found in one sample sequenced in a study of T cells in Graves' hyperthyroidism and ophthalmopathy. The source material, RNA transcripts, was used to amplify TCR beta CDR3 regions. HTBI primers were employed in a first-round RT-PCR of the TCR CDR3. TCRdb ran MiXCR on the multiplex PCR reads and lists one entry per CDR3 protein. The table records around 300,000 distinct CDR3 sequences, roughly 15% of them present only once. The sequencing input was blood. All receptors come from a woman between 35 and 50 years old with Graves' ophthalmopathy.

The chain is built from TRBV6-1 and TRBJ1-3; D is unresolved. The V end lost 6 bases, the J end lost 0 bases, and 24 bases lay between the germline ends. CDR3 length: 19 residues. CDR1 and CDR2 from the germline V gene are MNHNS and SASEGT. In DNA, the CDR3 is TGTGCCAGCAGCCCAAGGACGGTTCCAGGATTTCTCTCTGGAAACACCATATATTTT. Translated, it gives CASSPRTVPGFLSGNTIYF.

This chain uses TRBV7-9 with TRBJ2-1, with 13 bases that match TRBD2. Germline V lookup: CDR1 SEHNR, CDR2 FQNEAQ (reference sequence). The length of the CDR3 is 16 residues. Trimming at V came to 7 bases and at J to 6 bases, leaving 9 bases not matched to a gene. The CDR3 bases are TGTGCCAGCACCCACCGACTAGCGGGGGGCTCCAATGAGCAGTTCTTC. It specifies CASTHRLAGGSNEQFF.

This clonotype appeared many times. The chain links TRBV7-9 to TRBJ2-7, with 7 bases that match TRBD2. The CDR3 is 16 residues long. CDR1 SEHNR and CDR2 FQNEAQ come from the germline V gene (reference sequence). The CDR3 nucleotides read TGTGCAACCAGCTCCAGGCGGCAGCGGGACCTATACGAGCAGTACTTC. This codes for CATSSRRQRDLYEQYF. The complete variable domain, with remaining parts taken from reference TRBV7-9 and TRBJ2-7, reads DTGVSQNPRHKITKRGQNVTFRCDPISEHNRLYWYRQTLGQGPEFLTYFQNEAQLEKSRLLSDRFSAERPKGSFSTLEIQRTEQGDSAMYLCATSSRRQRDLYEQYFGPGTRLTVT.

This clonotype was observed a handful of times. V usage is TRBV5-1 and J usage is TRBJ2-3; a weak D match, TRBD2 (5 bases). Trimming removed 1 base from V and 5 bases from J, with 8 bases in between. This CDR3 has 13 amino acids. CDR1 is SGHRS and CDR2 is YFSETQ in the germline V gene. CDR3 bases: TGCGCCAGCAGCTTGAACGGGATAGATACGCAGTATTTT. It encodes CASSLNGIDTQYF. Looking up the rest from reference TRBV5-1 and TRBJ2-3 gives the full variable domain: KAGVTQTPRYLIKTRGQQVTLSCSPISGHRSVSWYQQTPGQGLQFLFEYFSETQRNKGNFPGRFSGRQFSNSRSEMNVSTLELGDSALYLCASSLNGIDTQYFGPGTRLTVL.

This clonotype was observed at least ten times. The chain couples TRBV29-1 to TRBJ2-7; perhaps TRBD2 as D (5 bases). Looked up from germline, CDR1 is SQVTM and CDR2 is ANQGSEA. V lost 5 bases and J 2 bases, leaving 10 bases between the germline ends. The CDR3 is 12 amino acids. In DNA, the CDR3 is TGCAGCGTTAGGACTTCCCCCTACGAGCAGTACTTC. Encoded protein: CSVRTSPYEQYF.

This clonotype was seen a few times. V usage is TRBV20-1 and J usage is TRBJ1-6; D uncertain. CDR3 length: 16 amino acids. The germline V gene encodes CDR1 DFQATT and CDR2 SNEGSKA (reference sequence). V was cut by 2 bases and J by 0 bases, with 11 bases left in between. DNA for the CDR3: TGCAGTGCTAGACCCCCTAGAAGCTCCTATAATTCACCCCTCCACTTT. It translates to CSARPPRSSYNSPLHF.

This clonotype was seen repeatedly, ten times or more. The gene calls are TRBV6-5 and TRBJ2-2; a possible D gene is TRBD2 (5 bases). This CDR3 has 16 amino acids. CDR1 is MNHEY, CDR2 SVGAGI, per germline. V gave up 0 bases and J gave up 1 base, with 9 bases separating them. The CDR3: CASSYSRVRNTGELFF. The DNA for the CDR3 is TGTGCCAGCAGTTACTCGAGGGTCAGGAACACCGGGGAGCTGTTTTTT.

The chain links TRBV5-6 to TRBJ1-2; D remains ambiguous. The CDR3 totals 14 residues. Looked up from germline, CDR1 is SGHDT and CDR2 is YYEEEE. V lost 5 bases and J lost 8, with 19 bases in between. CDR3 DNA: TGTGCCAGCAGTCATTTCTCAGACTACCTAGGCTACACCTTC. As protein: CASSHFSDYLGYTF. The whole variable domain, remainder taken from reference TRBV5-6 and TRBJ1-2, is DAGVTQSPTHLIKTRGQQVTLRCSPKSGHDTVSWYQQALGQGPQFIFQYYEEEERQRGNFPDRFSGHQFPNYSSELNVNALLLGDSALYLCASSHFSDYLGYTFGSGTRLTVV.

This clonotype was observed at least ten times. The gene calls are TRBV24-1 and TRBJ1-2; D is uncertain. CDR1 KGHDR and CDR2 SFDVKD come from the germline V gene. The CDR3 spans 14 residues. Trimming stripped 0 bases from V and 1 base from J, with 5 bases between. DNA of the CDR3: TGTGCCACCAGTGATTTGAGGAGTAACTATGGCTACACCTTC. Its protein is CATSDLRSNYGYTF.

This clonotype was observed a handful of times. This chain joins TRBV7-8 and TRBJ2-7, with 7 bases aligning to TRBD2. This CDR3 contains 18 residues. V was clipped by 5 bases and J by 2 bases; unmatched bases: 18. Germline loops: CDR1 SGHVS, CDR2 FQNEAQ. CDR3 sequence reads: CASSPQTLTRGGTYEQYF. DNA for the CDR3: TGTGCCAGCAGCCCCCAAACCCTAACCCGCGGGGGTACCTACGAGCAGTACTTC.

The rearrangement joins TRBV12-3 or TRBV12-4 to TRBJ2-1, with D possibly matching TRBD2 (6 bases). With 1 base removed from V and 7 bases from J, the gap between germline ends came to 14 bases. CDR3 size: 15 residues. For the CDR3, the DNA is TGTGCCAGCAGTTTAGGGAGGGCCAGGGTTAATGAGCAGTTCTTC. It specifies CASSLGRARVNEQFF.

This clonotype showed up many times. The chain uses TRBV20-1 and TRBJ2-1; 10 bases line up with TRBD2. CDR3 length: 15 amino acids. Germline-derived CDR1 and CDR2 are DFQATT and SNEGSKA (reference sequence). V lost 2 bases, J lost 10 bases, and 11 bases stayed unmatched. The CDR3 DNA follows: TGCAGTGCTAGAAAACAGGCGCTAGCGGGAGAGGAGCAGTTCTTC. Protein product: CSARKQALAGEEQFF.